The 18 T cell receptor beta chains below all came from one sample that was sequenced in a study of blood T cells in healthy people across ages. A J-beta primer mix and a sample-barcoded 5' primer were used in a second PCR of about 6 to 12 cycles. TCRdb used MiXCR to reprocess the 5' RACE reads, holding one entry per CDR3 protein. The sample contains 600,000 or so distinct CDR3 sequences, about 30% of which appear only once. Input material: blood. Receptors originate from a woman older than 75 in good health.

At least ten counts were recorded for this clonotype. This chain links TRBV4-2 with TRBJ1-5; 10 bases match TRBD1. The germline V gene has CDR1 LGHNA and CDR2 YNFKEQ. The CDR3 has 15 residues. V lost 8 bases, J lost 6 bases, and 10 bases stayed unmatched. The CDR3 sequence is CASRSTGGAGQPQHF. The CDR3 coding sequence is TGTGCCAGCCGCTCGACAGGGGGCGCGGGTCAGCCCCAGCATTTT.

This clonotype was seen at least ten times. The chain couples TRBV4-1 to TRBJ2-3, with 12 bases aligning to TRBD2. The germline CDR1 and CDR2 sequences are MGHRA and YSYEKL. This CDR3 comprises 17 residues. J lost 5 bases, V lost 1 base, and 7 bases had no gene match. In DNA, the CDR3 is TGCGCCAGCAGCCAAGGTCCTAGCGGGGGGGTATTAGATACGCAGTATTTT. Its protein product is CASSQGPSGGVLDTQYF.

This chain joins TRBV7-9 and TRBJ1-2; D unclear. V lost 0 bases and J 0 bases, leaving 5 bases between the germline ends. Germline V CDR1 and CDR2: SEHNR, FQNEAQ (reference sequence). The CDR3 runs to 14 residues. CDR3: CASSLATTNYGYTF. The CDR3 DNA is TGTGCCAGCAGCTTAGCGACGACTAACTATGGCTACACCTTC. The full variable domain, completed using reference TRBV7-9 and TRBJ1-2, is DTGVSQNPRHKITKRGQNVTFRCDPISEHNRLYWYRQTLGQGPEFLTYFQNEAQLEKSRLLSDRFSAERPKGSFSTLEIQRTEQGDSAMYLCASSLATTNYGYTFGSGTRLTVV.

This clonotype showed up many times. V is TRBV18 and J is TRBJ2-7, with unresolved D. This CDR3 region has 13 residues. V was clipped by 2 bases and J by 5 bases, with 10 bases between them. Germline CDR1 and CDR2: KGHSH and LQKENI. CDR3 nucleotide sequence: TGTGCCAGCTCACCAGGGGAAGTCCACGAGCAGTACTTC. It specifies CASSPGEVHEQYF.

Points on this clonotype: A much larger clone sits a single nucleotide away, making a read error possible. Since the CDR3 does not end with the conserved phenylalanine or tryptophan, this likely comes from a read error. V is TRBV7-2 and J is TRBJ2-3; 7 positions match TRBD1. From germline, CDR1 is SGHTA and CDR2 FQGNSA. CDR3 length equals 13 residues. V dropped 1 base and J dropped 9; count of bases not matched to a gene: 4. CDR3 sequence: CASSLVHRGTQYV. CDR3 nucleotides: TGTGCCAGCAGCTTAGTCCACAGGGGAACGCAGTATGTT.

CDR3 in amino acids: CASSQGTVLRGYTF. The CDR3 DNA reads as TGTGCCAGCAGCCAAGGTACCGTTTTAAGGGGCTACACCTTC. The V gene is TRBV3-1, the J gene TRBJ1-2; D gene ambiguous. Per germline, CDR1 LGHDT and CDR2 YNNKEL (reference sequence). Trimming cost V 1 base and J 8 bases, with 14 bases left between them. The CDR3 sequence is 14 residues long.

This clonotype has at least ten counts. The chain has TRBV2 and TRBJ2-5; D is unclear. The CDR3 extends over 11 amino acids. Trimming cost V 7 bases and J 2 bases, with 5 bases left between them. Germline V gives CDR1 SNHLY, CDR2 FYNNEI. This chain's CDR3 is CASTGQETQYF. The CDR3 DNA sequence: TGTGCCAGCACCGGGCAAGAGACCCAGTACTTC.

This chain joins TRBV20-1 and TRBJ2-1, with 9 bases identical to TRBD2. There are 17 residues in the CDR3. After removal of 1 base from V and 6 bases from J, the junction contained 13 bases not matched to a gene. Germline V gives CDR1 DFQATT, CDR2 SNEGSKA (reference sequence). The CDR3 sequence: CSARVGRGGLQGNEQFF. CDR3 bases: TGCAGTGCTAGAGTGGGGCGGGGGGGCTTACAGGGCAATGAGCAGTTCTTC.

This chain uses TRBV9 with TRBJ2-2; 7 nucleotides align to TRBD1. V gave up 4 bases and J gave up 1 base; unmatched junction bases: 4. This CDR3 region has 15 residues. The germline V gene has CDR1 SGDLS and CDR2 YYNGEE. The CDR3 spells CASSIWTGNTGELFF. The CDR3 region has the DNA TGTGCCAGCAGCATCTGGACAGGGAACACCGGGGAGCTGTTTTTT.

V gene TRBV30 combines with J gene TRBJ1-4; maybe TRBD1 (6 bases). The CDR3 runs to 13 residues. The germline V and J ends were trimmed by 6 bases and 5 bases, with 13 bases remaining between them. Germline V gene sequence: CDR1 GTSNPN, CDR2 SVGIG (reference sequence). CDR3 bases: TGTGCCTGTGCGGACAGAGGAAATGAAAAACTGTTTTTT. It yields the protein CACADRGNEKLFF. Based on the CDR3 plus reference TRBV30 and TRBJ1-4, the full variable domain is SQTIHQWPATLVQPVGSPLSLECTVEGTSNPNLYWYRQAAGRGLQLLFYSVGIGQISSEVPQNLSASRPQDRQFILSSKKLLLSDSGFYLCACADRGNEKLFFGSGTQLSVL.

About this clonotype itself: This may arise from a read error, as a much more abundant clone is one base away. The chain employs TRBV9 and TRBJ2-3; TRBD2 is a possible D gene (5 bases). The germline CDR1 and CDR2 sequences are SGDLS and YYNGEE. This CDR3 region has 15 residues. The CDR3 region is CASSLSERSTDTRYF. Here the CDR3 DNA reads TGTGCCAGCAGCCTTAGCGAGAGGAGTACAGATACGCGGTATTTT.

This chain links TRBV5-1 with TRBJ1-5; a possible D gene is TRBD1 (6 bases). CDR1 is SGHRS, CDR2 YFSETQ, per germline. V was cut by 0 bases and J by 4 bases, with 11 bases left in between. The CDR3 has 15 residues. The DNA for the CDR3 is TGCGCCAGCAGCTTGGCCCCAGGGGCGAATCAGCCCCAGCATTTT. This codes for CASSLAPGANQPQHF.

Of note for this clonotype: A read error may explain this, as a much larger clone is one base away. The chain carries TRBV7-6 and TRBJ1-1; 7 bases agree with TRBD1. The CDR3 has 14 residues. Germline CDR1 reads SGHVS; CDR2 reads FNYEAQ. DNA for the CDR3: TGTGCCAGCAGCGAGATACAGGGGAACACTGAAGCTTGCTTT. It encodes CASSEIQGNTEACF.

The J gene is TRBJ1-2, the V gene TRBV7-9; the match to TRBD1 covers 11 bases. Per the germline V gene, CDR1 is SEHNR and CDR2 is FQNEAQ (reference sequence). Germline trimming cut 4 bases from V and 8 bases from J; bases unmatched to any gene: 12. The CDR3 runs 16 residues. CDR3 DNA: TGTGCCAGCAGCTCGACTGCCGGGACAGGGGGTAGAGGCTACACCTTC. Its translation: CASSSTAGTGGRGYTF.

In its sample, this clonotype was seen many times. The V gene is TRBV9, the J gene TRBJ2-1, with D possibly being TRBD1 (6 bases). The CDR3 extends over 16 amino acids. V lost 0 bases, J lost 2 bases, and 12 bases lay in between. CDR1 is SGDLS, CDR2 YYNGEE, per germline. DNA of the CDR3: TGTGCCAGCAGCGTAGTATCAGGGGTCGCCTACAATGAGCAGTTCTTC. It yields the protein CASSVVSGVAYNEQFF.

This clonotype has a count of ten or more. The genes are TRBV3-1 and TRBJ2-7; 9 bases are shared with TRBD1. V lost 3 bases, J lost 4 bases, and 4 bases stayed unmatched. Germline loops: CDR1 LGHDT, CDR2 YNNKEL (reference sequence). CDR3 size: 14 residues. In nucleotides, the CDR3 is TGTGCCAGCAGCCAGACAGGGGGTCCTTACGAGCAGTACTTC. It specifies CASSQTGGPYEQYF.

This chain uses TRBV6-1 with TRBJ2-7, with TRBD1 matching 7 bases. The junction had 15 bases not matched to a gene; V was cut back by 5 bases and J by 5 bases. The CDR3 has 16 residues. CDR1 is MNHNS, CDR2 SASEGT, per germline. CDR3 region: CASSTGPGQRGHEQYF. The CDR3 DNA reads as TGTGCCAGCAGTACTGGACCGGGACAGAGGGGCCACGAGCAGTACTTC.

This clonotype was counted many times. This chain connects TRBV5-1 to TRBJ2-5; D is unclear. The germline V and J ends were trimmed by 1 base and 1 base, with 8 bases remaining between them. CDR3 length: 14 amino acids. Germline CDR1 is SGHRS and CDR2 is YFSETQ. CDR3 in amino acids: CASSLPPPQETQYF. As DNA, the CDR3 is TGCGCCAGCAGCTTGCCACCTCCCCAAGAGACCCAGTACTTC.